The source of this T cell receptor beta chain is a study of T cells after yellow fever vaccination. The overall study: Based on CD3, CD45RA, CCR7 and CD95, EM, EMRA, CM and Tscm memory subsets were sorted. In the case of low-cell-number fractions, SMART-Seq v4 Ultra Low Input was used for preparation.

Template-switching 5'RACE yielded the TCR cDNA; a universal primer site and UMIs were added in the process. From the 5' RACE reads, TCRdb called clonotypes with MiXCR, one entry per CDR3 protein. The table includes tens of thousands of distinct CDR3 sequences, 6% to 8% detected once. The CDR3 loop spans 18 amino acids. The V segment lost 0 bases and the J segment 1 base; nucleotides outside the gene matches: 4. Germline V gives CDR1 SGDLS, CDR2 YYNGEE. This clonotype has ten or more counts. Overall study results and limits: A limited proportion of clonotypes was detected within both the CD4 and CD8 compartments.

The sequenced sample was PBMCs, either bulk or a sorted T-cell subset (CD4+, CD8+, memory, or dextramer-sorted; not recorded which), obtained on the day of the yellow fever booster vaccination. The J gene is TRBJ2-1, the V gene TRBV9; TRBD2 aligns across 13 bases. The receptor comes from a man between 25 and 39 years old who received the YFV17D yellow fever vaccine. The CDR3 sequence is CASSVGTSGGRSYNEQFF. CDR3 DNA sequence: TGTGCCAGCAGCGTAGGGACTAGCGGGGGACGATCCTACAATGAGCAGTTCTTC.